The source of this TCR beta chain is a study of shared clonotypes between healthy human individuals. Germline loops: CDR1 SGHTA, CDR2 FQGNSA. CDR3 size: 14 residues. V was clipped by 3 bases and J by 4 bases, with 12 bases between them. Of note for this clone: Its matching antigen is unknown.

It was across several immunoSEQ plates that each subset's genomic DNA was evenly split. Data came from immunoSEQ multiplex PCR; TCRdb stores just in-frame clones and leaves some out. The table lists 1 million to 1.2 million clones, about 72% of them singletons, with 0.89% in the top ten. CD4+ cells underwent separation, giving CD45RA+ naive and CD45RA-negative memory subsets. Findings and limits, study-wide: Across a handful of donors, naive CD4 shared around 5.4%, naive CD8 around 3.5%, memory CD4 roughly 2.3%, memory CD8 approximately 0.4%.

This receptor was identified in a man aged 18 to 29 in good health. Some clones in this sample may be carry-over from other donors' samples. Sequencing used memory CD4+ T cells from PBMCs. Subset here: CD45RA-negative fraction. This rearrangement joins TRBV7-2 to TRBJ1-2; D perhaps matches TRBD1 (6 bases). In DNA, the CDR3 is TGTGCCAGCAGCTTCCTGGGGGGCACCTATGGCTACACCTTC. Protein product: CASSFLGGTYGYTF.